A selection of T cell receptor beta chains follows, all from one sample in a study of cytomegalovirus exposure and HLA in healthy donors. This table comes from immunoSEQ multiplex PCR, and its TCRdb copy is limited to in-frame clones, with some not included. The sample table sets out over 150,000 clones. Material for sequencing was PBMCs. These receptors were obtained from a boy aged 10-17 years in good health and CMV-seronegative. Each CDR3 is given with its conserved first and last residue. D genes are given only for firm matches.

TRBD2 | TRBJ2-7 | TRBV27 | TGTGCCAGCAGTGCGACTAGCGGGGAGTACGAGCAGTACTTC | CASSATSGEYEQYF
TRBD2 | TRBJ2-2 | TRBV11-3 | TGTGCCAGCAGCCTGACTAGCGGGGGGCCATGGACCGGGGAGCTGTTTTTT | CASSLTSGGPWTGELFF
. | TRBJ2-6 | TRBV11-2 | TGTGCCAGCAGGATACAGGCTACGTCGACCGGGTCCAACGTCCTGACTTTC | CASRIQATSTGSNVLTF
. | TRBJ2-5 | TRBV5-6 | TGTGCCAGCAGCGCCCGATACTTGCAAGAGACCCAGTACTTC | CASSARYLQETQYF
. | TRBJ2-7 | TRBV5-6 | TGTGCCAGCAGCTTGTCTCCAGGCTACGAGCAGTACTTC | CASSLSPGYEQYF
TRBD1 | TRBJ1-1 | TRBV5-4 | TGTGCCAGCAGCTTTACCGGGACAGGGCGGTTTGAAGCTTTCTTT | CASSFTGTGRFEAFF
. | TRBJ2-7 | TRBV19 | TGTGCCAGTATCCCCCTGGCAGGGGAATTCTACGAGCAGTACTTC | CASIPLAGEFYEQYF
. | TRBJ1-6 | TRBV6-4 | TGTGCCACCCCTCATCGGAGGGGAGATGATTCACCCCTCCACTTT | CATPHRRGDDSPLHF
TRBD1 | TRBJ2-7 | TRBV6-6 | TGTGCCACCCTTTATGGACAGGGAAGCTCCTACGAGCAGTACTTC | CATLYGQGSSYEQYF
TRBD1 | TRBJ2-6 | TRBV5-1 | TGCGCCAGCAGCCCTAGGGACAGGGCGGCCCTGACTTTC | CASSPRDRAALTF
TRBD1 | TRBJ1-1 | TRBV5-4 | TGTGCCAGCAACTACAGGGGGAACACTGAAGCTTTCTTT | CASNYRGNTEAFF
TRBD2 | TRBJ2-2 | TRBV7-2 | TGTGCCAGCAGCTTAAGCCGCGGGGGGGCTCTCCGGAACACCGGGGAGCTGTTTTTT | CASSLSRGGALRNTGELFF
. | TRBJ1-1 | TRBV7-2 | TGTGCCAGCAAGGCGATGGGGGGTTTCAACACTGAAGCTTTCTTT | CASKAMGGFNTEAFF
TRBD1 | TRBJ2-5 | TRBV15 | TGTGCCACCAGCAGATTCAGACCGGGACAGGGGCAAGAGCAGTACTTC | CATSRFRPGQGQEQYF
. | TRBJ2-1 | TRBV6-5 | TGTGCCACCAGGGGTAGCCTGTACAATGAGCAGTTCTTC | CATRGSLYNEQFF
. | TRBJ1-2 | TRBV19 | TGTGCCAGTAGTATTGGCTTGGAGTGGGGCTACACCTTC | CASSIGLEWGYTF
. | TRBJ2-5 | TRBV13 | TGTGCCAGCAGCTTCCGGGCAACCCGCTCGGGAGAAGAGACCCAGTACTTC | CASSFRATRSGEETQYF
. | TRBJ1-3 | TRBV7-2 | TGTGCCAGCAGCTTCCAGGGAGGAACCTCATGGAGAAACACCATATATTTT | CASSFQGGTSWRNTIYF
TRBD1 | TRBJ2-2 | TRBV6-6 | TGTGCCCACGGACAGGGGGCCACCGGGGAGCTGTTTTTT | CAHGQGATGELFF
TRBD2 | TRBJ2-1 | TRBV30 | TGTGCCTGGAGTGAAACTAGCGGGGGGAGTGAGCAGTTCTTC | CAWSETSGGSEQFF
TRBD1 | TRBJ2-7 | TRBV7-9 | TGTGCCAGCAGCTCTCCGGGACAGGGTGTCTACGAGCAGTACTTC | CASSSPGQGVYEQYF
. | TRBJ1-1 | TRBV12-5 | TGTGCTAGTGGTTCGGACACCGCGAACACTGAAGCTTTCTTT | CASGSDTANTEAFF